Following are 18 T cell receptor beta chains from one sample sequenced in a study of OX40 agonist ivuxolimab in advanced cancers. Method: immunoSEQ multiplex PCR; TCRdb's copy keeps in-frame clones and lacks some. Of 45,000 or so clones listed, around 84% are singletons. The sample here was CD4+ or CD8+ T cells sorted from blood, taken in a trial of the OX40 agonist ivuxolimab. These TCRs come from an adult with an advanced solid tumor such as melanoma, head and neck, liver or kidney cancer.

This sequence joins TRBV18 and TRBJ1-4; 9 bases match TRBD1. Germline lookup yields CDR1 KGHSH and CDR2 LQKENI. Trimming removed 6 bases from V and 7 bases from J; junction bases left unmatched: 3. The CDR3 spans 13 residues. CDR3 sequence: CASSPDRGEKLFF. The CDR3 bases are TGTGCCAGCTCCCCGGACAGGGGTGAAAAACTGTTTTTT.

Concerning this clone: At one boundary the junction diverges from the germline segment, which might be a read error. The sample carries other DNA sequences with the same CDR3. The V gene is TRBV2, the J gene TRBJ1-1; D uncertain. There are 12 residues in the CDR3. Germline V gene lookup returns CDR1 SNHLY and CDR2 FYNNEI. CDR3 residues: CANSGWNTEAFF. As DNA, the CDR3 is TGTGCCAACTCGGGGTGGAACACTGAGGCTTTCTTT. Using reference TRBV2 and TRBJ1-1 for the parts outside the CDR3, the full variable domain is EPEVTQTPSHQVTQMGQEVILRCVPISNHLYFYWYRQILGQKVEFLVSFYNNEISEKSEIFDDQFSVERPDGSNFTLKIRSTKLEDSAMYFCANSGWNTEAFFGQGTRLTVV.

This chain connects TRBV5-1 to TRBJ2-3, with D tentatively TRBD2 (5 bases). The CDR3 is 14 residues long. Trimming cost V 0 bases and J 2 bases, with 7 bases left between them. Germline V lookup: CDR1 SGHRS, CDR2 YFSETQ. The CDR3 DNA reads TGCGCCAGCAGCTTGGGCGGGTACACAGATACGCAGTATTTT. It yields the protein CASSLGGYTDTQYF.

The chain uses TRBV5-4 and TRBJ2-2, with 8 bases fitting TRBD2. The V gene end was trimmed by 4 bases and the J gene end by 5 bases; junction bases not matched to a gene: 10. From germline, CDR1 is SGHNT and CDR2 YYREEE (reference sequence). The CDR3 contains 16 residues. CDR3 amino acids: CASSQGTGGGTGELFF. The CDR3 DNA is TGTGCCAGCAGCCAAGGGACTGGCGGGGGGACCGGGGAGCTGTTTTTT.

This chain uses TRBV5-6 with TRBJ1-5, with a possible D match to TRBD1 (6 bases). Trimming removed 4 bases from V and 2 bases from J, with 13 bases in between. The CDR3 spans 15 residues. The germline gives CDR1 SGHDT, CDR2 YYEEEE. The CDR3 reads CASSLRGVGNQPQHF. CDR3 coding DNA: TGTGCCAGCAGCCTGAGGGGGGTAGGCAATCAGCCCCAGCATTTT.

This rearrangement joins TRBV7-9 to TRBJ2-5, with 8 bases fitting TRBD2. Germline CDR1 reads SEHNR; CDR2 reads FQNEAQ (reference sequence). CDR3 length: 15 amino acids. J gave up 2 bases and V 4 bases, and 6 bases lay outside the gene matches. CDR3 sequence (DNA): TGTGCCAGCAGCTCGGGGGGGGCAGGGCAAGAGACCCAGTACTTC. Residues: CASSSGGAGQETQYF.

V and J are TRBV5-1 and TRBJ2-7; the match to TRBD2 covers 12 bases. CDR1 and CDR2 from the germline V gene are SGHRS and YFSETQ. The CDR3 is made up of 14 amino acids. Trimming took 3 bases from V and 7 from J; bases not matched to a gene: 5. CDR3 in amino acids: CASSSGTSGREQYF. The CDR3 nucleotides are TGCGCCAGCAGCTCCGGGACTAGCGGGCGAGAGCAGTACTTC.

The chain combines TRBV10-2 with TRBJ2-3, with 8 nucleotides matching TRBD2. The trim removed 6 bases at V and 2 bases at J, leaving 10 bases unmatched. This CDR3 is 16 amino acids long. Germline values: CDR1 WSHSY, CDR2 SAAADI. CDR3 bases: TGCGCCAGCAGCTTCACTACTAGCGGCTTCACAGATACGCAGTATTTT. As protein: CASSFTTSGFTDTQYF.

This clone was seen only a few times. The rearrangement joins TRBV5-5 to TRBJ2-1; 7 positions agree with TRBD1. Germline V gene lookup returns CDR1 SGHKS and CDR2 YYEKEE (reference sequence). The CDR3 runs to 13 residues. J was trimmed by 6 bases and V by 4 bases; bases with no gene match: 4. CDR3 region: CASSIGTVNEQFF. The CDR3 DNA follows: TGTGCCAGCAGCATCGGGACAGTCAATGAGCAGTTCTTC.

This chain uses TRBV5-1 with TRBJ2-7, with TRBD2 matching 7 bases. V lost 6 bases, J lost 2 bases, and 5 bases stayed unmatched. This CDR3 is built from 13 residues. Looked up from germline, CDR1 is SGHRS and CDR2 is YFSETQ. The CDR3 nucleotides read TGCGCCAGCACCCCGGCGGGAGCCTACGAGCAGTACTTC. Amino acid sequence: CASTPAGAYEQYF. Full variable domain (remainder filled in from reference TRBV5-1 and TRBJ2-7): KAGVTQTPRYLIKTRGQQVTLSCSPISGHRSVSWYQQTPGQGLQFLFEYFSETQRNKGNFPGRFSGRQFSNSRSEMNVSTLELGDSALYLCASTPAGAYEQYFGPGTRLTVT.

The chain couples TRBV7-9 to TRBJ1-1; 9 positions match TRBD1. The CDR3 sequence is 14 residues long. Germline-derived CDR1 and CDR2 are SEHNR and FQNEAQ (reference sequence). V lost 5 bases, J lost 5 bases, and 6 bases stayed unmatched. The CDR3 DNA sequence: TGTGCCAGCAGCCCCACAGGGGGCAGGACTGAAGCTTTCTTT. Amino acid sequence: CASSPTGGRTEAFF.

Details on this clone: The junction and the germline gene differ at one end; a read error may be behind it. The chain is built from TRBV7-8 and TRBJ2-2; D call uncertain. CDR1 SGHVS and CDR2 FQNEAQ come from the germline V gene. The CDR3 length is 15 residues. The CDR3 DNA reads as TGTGCCAGCAGCCCGCAAATCCCATACACCGAGGAGCTGTTTTTT. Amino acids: CASSPQIPYTEELFF.

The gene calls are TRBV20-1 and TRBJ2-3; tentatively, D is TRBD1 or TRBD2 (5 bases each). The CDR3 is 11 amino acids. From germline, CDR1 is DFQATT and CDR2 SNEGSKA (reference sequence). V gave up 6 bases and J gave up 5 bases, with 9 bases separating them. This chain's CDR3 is CSARGGDTQYF. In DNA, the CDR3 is TGCAGTGCCCGTGGGGGAGATACGCAGTATTTT.

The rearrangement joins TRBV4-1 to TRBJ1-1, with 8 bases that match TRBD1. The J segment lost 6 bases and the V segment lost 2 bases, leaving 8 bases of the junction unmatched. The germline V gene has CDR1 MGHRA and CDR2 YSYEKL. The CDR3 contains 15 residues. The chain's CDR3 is CASSQPTGAHPEAFF. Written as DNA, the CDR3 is TGCGCCAGCAGCCAACCGACAGGGGCCCACCCTGAAGCTTTCTTT.

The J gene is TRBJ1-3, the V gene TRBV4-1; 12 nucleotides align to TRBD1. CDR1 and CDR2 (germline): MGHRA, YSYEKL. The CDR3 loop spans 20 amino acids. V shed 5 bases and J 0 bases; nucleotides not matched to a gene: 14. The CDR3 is CASSTRDRGLPDDSGNTIYF. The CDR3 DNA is TGCGCCAGCAGCACCCGGGACAGGGGGCTCCCGGACGACTCTGGAAACACCATATATTTT.

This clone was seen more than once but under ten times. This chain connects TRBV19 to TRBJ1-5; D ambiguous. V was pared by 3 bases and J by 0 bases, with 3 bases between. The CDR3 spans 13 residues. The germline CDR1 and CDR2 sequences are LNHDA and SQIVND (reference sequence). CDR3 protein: CASSISSNQPQHF. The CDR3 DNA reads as TGTGCCAGTAGTATTAGTAGCAATCAGCCCCAGCATTTT.

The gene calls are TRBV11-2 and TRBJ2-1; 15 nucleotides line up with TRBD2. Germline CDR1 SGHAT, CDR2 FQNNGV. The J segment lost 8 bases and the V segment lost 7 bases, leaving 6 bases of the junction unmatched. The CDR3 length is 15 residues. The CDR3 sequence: CASTTGTSGRYEQFF. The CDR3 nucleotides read TGTGCCAGCACTACAGGGACTAGCGGGAGGTATGAGCAGTTCTTC.

This CDR3 reads CASRIPGRDYGYTF. CDR3 DNA: TGTGCCAGCAGGATCCCGGGGCGCGACTATGGCTACACCTTC. The J gene is TRBJ1-2, the V gene TRBV6-5, with D possibly matching TRBD1 (5 bases). The germline CDR1 and CDR2 sequences are MNHEY and SVGAGI. Trimming left V 6 bases short and J 3 bases short, with 14 bases between. This CDR3 spans 14 amino acids.